These 8 T cell receptor beta chains originate from one sample sequenced in a study of OX40 agonist ivuxolimab in advanced cancers. Assay: immunoSEQ multiplex PCR; the TCRdb copy retains only in-frame clones and omits some. The data hold about 73,000 clones, with just under 90% observed a single time. Here the sequenced sample was CD4+ or CD8+ T cells sorted from blood, taken in a trial of the OX40 agonist ivuxolimab. The receptors originated from an adult with an advanced solid tumor such as melanoma, head and neck, liver or kidney cancer.

The chain combines TRBV29-1 with TRBJ1-1; a possible D gene is TRBD1 (5 bases). V was clipped by 5 bases and J by 1 base, with 14 bases between them. The CDR3 covers 14 residues. From germline, CDR1 is SQVTM and CDR2 ANQGSEA. The CDR3 DNA reads TGCAGCGTTCGCTCTGGGGGGAGGAACACTGAAGCTTTCTTT. As protein: CSVRSGGRNTEAFF.

The chain uses TRBV19 and TRBJ1-2; 9 nucleotides line up with TRBD1. V lost 6 bases to trimming and J lost 7 bases; unmatched junction nucleotides: 15. The CDR3 totals 16 residues. Germline V lookup: CDR1 LNHDA, CDR2 SQIVND (reference sequence). The CDR3 is CASSAPTGGTSFGYTF. Here the CDR3 DNA reads TGTGCCAGTAGCGCACCGACAGGGGGTACGTCCTTTGGCTACACCTTC. Looking up the rest from reference TRBV19 and TRBJ1-2 gives the full variable domain: DGGITQSPKYLFRKEGQNVTLSCEQNLNHDAMYWYRQDPGQGLRLIYYSQIVNDFQKGDIAEGYSVSREKKESFPLTVTSAQKNPTAFYLCASSAPTGGTSFGYTFGSGTRLTVV.

The genes are TRBV6-1 and TRBJ1-5; TRBD1 is a possible D gene (5 bases). V was pared by 4 bases and J by 0 bases, with 13 bases between. Germline assignment: CDR1 MNHNS and CDR2 SASEGT. CDR3 length: 16 residues. The CDR3 sequence: CASSVQQEVSNQPQHF. DNA of the CDR3: TGTGCCAGCAGTGTACAACAGGAGGTTAGCAATCAGCCCCAGCATTTT.

The rearrangement uses TRBV9 and TRBJ2-5; D is unclear. The V gene's germline CDR1 is SGDLS and CDR2 YYNGEE. The CDR3 has 14 residues. Deletions cut 0 bases from V and 3 bases from J, with 9 bases between. CDR3 residues: CASSVGLGKETQYF. CDR3 nucleotide sequence: TGTGCCAGCAGCGTAGGATTAGGGAAAGAGACCCAGTACTTC. Using reference TRBV9 and TRBJ2-5 for the parts outside the CDR3, the full variable domain is DSGVTQTPKHLITATGQRVTLRCSPRSGDLSVYWYQQSLDQGLQFLIQYYNGEERAKGNILERFSAQQFPDLHSELNLSSLELGDSALYFCASSVGLGKETQYFGPGTRLLVL.

The chain employs TRBV18 and TRBJ1-5; a possible D gene is TRBD1 (5 bases). Germline V gene sequence: CDR1 KGHSH, CDR2 LQKENI. The V gene lost 3 bases and the J gene lost 11 bases, with 11 bases spanning the gap. CDR3 length: 12 amino acids. The DNA of the CDR3 is TGTGCCAGCTCACCGGACACCAGCGCCCAGCATTTT. Amino acids: CASSPDTSAQHF.

Worth noting for this clone: This CDR3 is also generated by other DNA sequences in the sample. J is TRBJ2-5 and V is TRBV4-1, with 11 bases that match TRBD2. The CDR3 has 16 residues. Germline CDR1 MGHRA, CDR2 YSYEKL. Trimming at V came to 0 bases and at J to 4 bases, leaving 4 bases not matched to a gene. The CDR3 spells CASSQDRLAGGETQYF. CDR3 DNA: TGCGCCAGCAGCCAAGACCGGCTAGCGGGAGGAGAGACCCAGTACTTC.

The genes are TRBV10-3 and TRBJ2-5, with TRBD1 as a possible D gene (5 bases). V lost 4 bases and J 3 bases, leaving 12 bases between the germline ends. Germline V gives CDR1 ENHRY, CDR2 SYGVKD. The CDR3 contains 14 residues. CDR3 coding DNA: TGTGCCATCAGTGGTTGGGGCAGGGAAGAGACCCAGTACTTC. Its protein product is CAISGWGREETQYF.

This chain joins TRBV5-4 and TRBJ2-2; TRBD2 matches 16 bases. After removal of 5 bases from V and 6 bases from J, the junction contained 7 bases not matched to a gene. The CDR3 has 17 residues. The V gene's germline CDR1 is SGHNT and CDR2 YYREEE (reference sequence). The CDR3 here is CASSGTSGRALPGELFF. CDR3 nucleotides: TGTGCCAGCAGTGGGACTAGCGGGAGGGCCCTCCCCGGGGAGCTGTTTTTT.